This T cell receptor beta chain came from a study of OX40 agonist ivuxolimab in advanced cancers. Background on the study: Patients received ivuxolimab, an agonistic anti-OX40 (CD134) antibody.

General study results and limits: CD8+ T cells showed, on average, more clonal expansion than CD4+ cells. Some nonresponders additionally presented with little normalized T-cell clonal expansion.

The repertoire was sequenced with immunoSEQ multiplex PCR; TCRdb's copy has only in-frame clones and lacks some. The data hold 77,000 or so clones, with 89% observed a single time. Germline CDR1 is LNHDA and CDR2 is SQIVND (reference sequence). CDR3 length: 14 residues. V dropped 10 bases and J dropped 8; count of bases not matched to a gene: 12. On this clone itself: Its antigen is not identified.

V usage is TRBV19 and J usage is TRBJ1-2; 11 bases agree with TRBD1. The sample in question was CD4+ or CD8+ T cells sorted from blood, obtained in a trial of the OX40 agonist ivuxolimab. The receptor comes from an adult with an advanced solid tumor such as melanoma, head and neck, liver or kidney cancer. CDR3 sequence: CATHPGQGVSGYTF. In DNA, the CDR3 is TGTGCCACTCACCCGGGACAGGGGGTTAGCGGCTACACCTTC. Full variable domain (missing parts from reference TRBV19 and TRBJ1-2): DGGITQSPKYLFRKEGQNVTLSCEQNLNHDAMYWYRQDPGQGLRLIYYSQIVNDFQKGDIAEGYSVSREKKESFPLTVTSAQKNPTAFYLCATHPGQGVSGYTFGSGTRLTVV.